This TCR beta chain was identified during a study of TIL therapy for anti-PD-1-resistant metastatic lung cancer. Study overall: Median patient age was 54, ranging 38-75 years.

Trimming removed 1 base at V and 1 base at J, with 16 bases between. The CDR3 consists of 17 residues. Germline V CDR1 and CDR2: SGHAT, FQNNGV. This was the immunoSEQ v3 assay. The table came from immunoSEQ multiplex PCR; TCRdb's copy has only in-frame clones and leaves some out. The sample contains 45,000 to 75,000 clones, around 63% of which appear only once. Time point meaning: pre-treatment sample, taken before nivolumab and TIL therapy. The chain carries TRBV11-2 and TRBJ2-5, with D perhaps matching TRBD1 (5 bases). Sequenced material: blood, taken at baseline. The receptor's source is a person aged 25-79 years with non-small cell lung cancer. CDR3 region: CASSLGDVPRGQETQYF. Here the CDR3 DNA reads TGTGCCAGCAGCTTAGGAGATGTCCCAAGGGGCCAAGAGACCCAGTACTTC.